Sequencing of this T cell receptor beta chain was carried out in a study of cytomegalovirus exposure and HLA in healthy donors. Points from the study as a whole: Associated with cytomegalovirus, according to the listing, were around 160 TCR beta chains.

Sequencing was performed with immunoSEQ multiplex PCR; in TCRdb, only in-frame clones are kept and a portion is missing. The sample has more than 250,000 clones, roughly 91% seen once. V shed 2 bases, J shed 2 bases, and the junction held 6 bases outside the gene matches. Germline-derived CDR1 and CDR2 are LGHNA and YNFKEQ. There are 16 residues in the CDR3. Concerning this clone itself: Antigen: not known.

The sequencing input was PBMCs. The source is a woman in her 30s in good health and CMV-seronegative. J is TRBJ2-7 and V is TRBV4-2, with 10 bases aligning to TRBD2. The DNA for the CDR3 is TGTGCCAGCAGCCAACCCGGGACTAGCGCGACCTACGAGCAGTACTTC. Residues: CASSQPGTSATYEQYF.